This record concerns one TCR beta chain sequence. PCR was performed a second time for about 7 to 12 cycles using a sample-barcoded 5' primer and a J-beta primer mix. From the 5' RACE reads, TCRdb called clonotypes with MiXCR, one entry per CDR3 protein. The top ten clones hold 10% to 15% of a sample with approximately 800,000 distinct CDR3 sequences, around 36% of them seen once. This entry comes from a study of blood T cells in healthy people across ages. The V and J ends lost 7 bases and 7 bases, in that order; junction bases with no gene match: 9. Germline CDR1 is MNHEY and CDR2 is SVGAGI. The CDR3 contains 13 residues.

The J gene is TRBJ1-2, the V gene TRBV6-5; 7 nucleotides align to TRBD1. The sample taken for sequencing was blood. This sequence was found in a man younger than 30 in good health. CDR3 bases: TGTGCCAGCAAACTCACAGGGGCGGGTGGCTACACCTTC. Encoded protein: CASKLTGAGGYTF.